These 20 T cell receptor beta chains originate from one sample sequenced in a study of Graves' ophthalmopathy and Graves' hyperthyroidism. Investigators amplified TCR beta CDR3 regions from RNA transcripts. The workflow started with a first-round RT-PCR run with HTBI primers and then moved on to a second-round multiplex PCR. TCRdb called the multiplex PCR reads again in MiXCR, with one record for every CDR3 protein. The sample shows some 1.1 million distinct CDR3 sequences, roughly two fifths of them seen only once. The material sequenced was peripheral blood or thyroid tissue (not recorded which). The receptors shown here come from an adult man with Graves' hyperthyroidism.

This clonotype was picked up a small number of times. This chain joins TRBV2 and TRBJ1-6, with D perhaps TRBD1 (6 bases). V was shortened by 6 bases and J by 4 bases, with 10 bases between the two germline ends. There are 14 residues in the CDR3. CDR1 and CDR2 (germline): SNHLY, FYNNEI. The CDR3 DNA follows: TGTGCCAGCAGCCACAGGGATTATAATTCACCCCTCCACTTT. It is translated as CASSHRDYNSPLHF. Using reference TRBV2 and TRBJ1-6 for the parts outside the CDR3, the full variable domain is EPEVTQTPSHQVTQMGQEVILRCVPISNHLYFYWYRQILGQKVEFLVSFYNNEISEKSEIFDDQFSVERPDGSNFTLKIRSTKLEDSAMYFCASSHRDYNSPLHFGNGTRLTVT.

At least ten counts were recorded for this clonotype. One end of the junction fails to match germline, which may point to a read error. This chain connects TRBV5-1 to TRBJ2-2; D remains ambiguous. Germline V CDR1 and CDR2: SGHRS, YFSETQ. This CDR3 spans 15 amino acids. The DNA of the CDR3 is TGTGCCAGCAGCTTGCCGGAGACGAACACCGGGGAGCTGTTTTTT. Its protein is CASSLPETNTGELFF.

This clonotype was detected only a few times. J is TRBJ2-7 and V is TRBV2, with D unclear. The germline V gene encodes CDR1 SNHLY and CDR2 FYNNEI. V shed 5 bases and J shed 1 base, with 15 bases lying between them. The CDR3 has 15 residues. In DNA, the CDR3 is TGTGCCAGCAGTTTAGGGTCCACTGGGTCCTACGAGCAGTACTTC. Translated: CASSLGSTGSYEQYF.

About this clonotype: A much larger clonotype is one base distant, so this may be a read error. The V call is TRBV11-2, the J call TRBJ2-5; perhaps TRBD2 as D (6 bases). CDR3 length equals 15 residues. Germline V gives CDR1 SGHAT, CDR2 FQNNGV. The CDR3 loop reads CASSQDSSREETQHF. The CDR3 coding sequence is TGCGCCAGCAGCCAAGACTCGAGCAGGGAGGAGACCCAGCACTTC.

The table lists this clonotype with many counts. The V and J genes are TRBV7-6 and TRBJ2-5; possibly TRBD1 for D (6 bases). There are 13 residues in the CDR3. V was cut by 4 bases and J by 5 bases, with 11 bases left in between. Germline V gene sequence: CDR1 SGHVS, CDR2 FNYEAQ. CDR3 nucleotide sequence: TGTGCCAGCAGCTCAGGGGTAGGGGAGACCCAGTACTTC. It specifies CASSSGVGETQYF.

This clonotype showed up just a few times. The rearrangement joins TRBV28 to TRBJ1-5; D is undetermined. This CDR3 region has 14 residues. The germline V and J ends were trimmed by 3 bases and 7 bases, with 13 bases remaining between them. Germline V gives CDR1 MDHEN, CDR2 SYDVKM. CDR3 sequence: CASSFQLVVQPQHF. CDR3 nucleotide sequence: TGTGCCAGCAGTTTTCAGTTGGTCGTCCAGCCCCAGCATTTT.

This clonotype was seen repeatedly, ten times or more. V gene TRBV10-3 combines with J gene TRBJ2-7; TRBD2 matches 9 bases. The junction had 13 bases not matched to a gene; V was cut back by 10 bases and J by 3 bases. Germline-derived CDR1 and CDR2 are ENHRY and SYGVKD. The CDR3 is 15 amino acids. The CDR3 spells CATQVFSGSSYEQYF. The CDR3 DNA sequence: TGTGCCACCCAGGTATTTAGCGGGAGCAGCTACGAGCAGTACTTC.

As to this clonotype: This may come from a read error, since a much larger clone is one base off. This chain joins TRBV9 and TRBJ1-1, with TRBD1 matching over 7 bases. This CDR3 is 14 amino acids long. V lost 0 bases, J lost 5 bases, and 4 bases stayed unmatched. CDR1 and CDR2 from the germline V gene are SGDLS and YYNGEE. The CDR3 DNA reads TGTGCCAGCAGCGTAGGACACAGGGGAACTGAAGCTTTCTTT. Protein sequence: CASSVGHRGTEAFF.

The chain has TRBV7-3 and TRBJ2-7; the D gene is possibly TRBD2 (6 bases). The germline gives CDR1 SGHTA, CDR2 FQGTGA. V lost 0 bases and J lost 5, with 11 bases in between. There are 14 residues in the CDR3. As DNA, the CDR3 is TGTGCCAGCAGCTTAACGGCGGGGTTCCACGAGCAGTACTTC. This translates into CASSLTAGFHEQYF.

This clonotype was found many times. The V gene is TRBV7-2, the J gene TRBJ1-1, with D uncertain. The CDR3 has 14 amino acids. Germline-derived CDR1 and CDR2 are SGHTA and FQGNSA. The V end lost 5 bases, the J end lost 4 bases, and 14 bases lay between the germline ends. The CDR3 sequence is CASSLITGSTEAFF. CDR3 nucleotides: TGTGCCAGCAGCCTCATAACCGGGAGCACTGAAGCTTTCTTT.

V gene TRBV20-1 combines with J gene TRBJ2-5; 9 nucleotides line up with TRBD1. This CDR3 region has 13 residues. Germline V gives CDR1 DFQATT, CDR2 SNEGSKA (reference sequence). The junction had 8 bases not matched to a gene; V was cut back by 5 bases and J by 7 bases. This chain's CDR3 is CSARTGTGWTQYF. The CDR3 DNA follows: TGCAGTGCTCGCACGGGGACAGGGTGGACCCAGTACTTC.

The V and J genes are TRBV19 and TRBJ2-2; tentative D call: TRBD1 (6 bases). This CDR3 has 15 amino acids. CDR1 is LNHDA and CDR2 is SQIVND in the germline V gene (reference sequence). The V gene lost 5 bases and the J gene lost 4 bases, with 14 bases spanning the gap. CDR3 residues: CASSPRGIPTGELFF. The CDR3 region has the DNA TGTGCCAGTAGTCCGAGGGGGATCCCCACCGGGGAGCTGTTTTTT.

Only a few counts were recorded for this clonotype. This chain links TRBV24-1 with TRBJ1-5, with 9 nucleotides matching TRBD1. Per germline, CDR1 KGHDR and CDR2 SFDVKD. CDR3 size: 13 residues. After removal of 10 bases from V and 6 bases from J, the junction contained 6 bases not matched to a gene. Here the CDR3 DNA reads TGTGCCACGCAGGACAGGGGATCTCAGCCCCAGCATTTT. It yields the protein CATQDRGSQPQHF.

The chain couples TRBV24-1 to TRBJ2-5; 13 positions match TRBD2. Germline CDR1 is KGHDR and CDR2 is SFDVKD. V trimming: 5 bases; J trimming: 5 bases; junction bases outside the gene matches: 7. The CDR3 has 16 amino acids. The CDR3 nucleotides read TGTGCCACCAGTGCTTTTACTAGCGGGAGGGTGGAGACCCAGTACTTC. It yields the protein CATSAFTSGRVETQYF.

Comments on this clonotype: The junction does not match germline at one end; this may be a read error. The chain combines TRBV14 with TRBJ2-7; the match to TRBD2 covers 8 bases. Looked up from germline, CDR1 is SGHDN and CDR2 is FVKESK. The CDR3 contains 14 residues. The DNA for the CDR3 is TGTGCCAGCAGCCCCGGGCTAGCGGGCTACGAGCAGCACTTC. Its translation is CASSPGLAGYEQHF.

As regards this clonotype: One junction end does not reproduce the germline sequence, and a read error may be involved. The chain employs TRBV7-9 and TRBJ1-3; the D is unclear. Germline-derived CDR1 and CDR2 are SEHNR and FQNEAQ (reference sequence). This CDR3 has 12 residues. The CDR3 DNA reads TGTGCCAGCAGCTTGAAAGGAACCACCATATATTTT. It codes for CASSLKGTTIYF.

This clonotype was recorded many times. The chain has TRBV12-3 or TRBV12-4 and TRBJ2-5; 15 positions match TRBD2. Losses at the gene ends were 6 bases for V and 4 bases for J; bases not matched to a gene: 6. CDR3 length: 16 residues. The chain's CDR3 is CASRTGLAGGGETQYF. The CDR3 nucleotides read TGTGCCAGCAGGACGGGACTAGCGGGAGGAGGAGAGACCCAGTACTTC.

The CDR3 coding sequence is TGTGCCAGCAGGTTGGACAGGTACACTGAAGCTTTCTTT. This codes for CASRLDRYTEAFF. The V and J genes are TRBV7-9 and TRBJ1-1; TRBD1 matches at 7 bases. Germline V gene data show CDR1 as SEHNR and CDR2 as FQNEAQ (reference sequence). The CDR3 sequence is 13 residues long. After removal of 6 bases from V and 3 bases from J, the junction contained 4 bases not matched to a gene. The variable domain in full, completed from reference TRBV7-9 and TRBJ1-1, reads DTGVSQNPRHKITKRGQNVTFRCDPISEHNRLYWYRQTLGQGPEFLTYFQNEAQLEKSRLLSDRFSAERPKGSFSTLEIQRTEQGDSAMYLCASRLDRYTEAFFGQGTRLTVV.

The rearrangement joins TRBV7-2 to TRBJ2-2, with D possibly TRBD1 on 5 matching bases. The CDR3 is 16 residues long. With 4 bases removed from V and 4 bases from J, the gap between germline ends came to 16 bases. Germline V gene lookup returns CDR1 SGHTA and CDR2 FQGNSA. CDR3 in DNA: TGTGCCAGCAGCTCCGCAGGGCAGTCGACCACCGGGGAGCTGTTTTTT. Translation: CASSSAGQSTTGELFF.

Ten or more counts support this clonotype. The chain carries TRBV14 and TRBJ2-7; the D is unclear. The CDR3 consists of 13 residues. V was trimmed by 0 bases and J by 1 base, leaving 4 bases between them. From germline, CDR1 is SGHDN and CDR2 FVKESK. The CDR3 loop is CASSQDESYEQYF. The CDR3 DNA reads as TGTGCCAGCAGCCAAGATGAGTCCTACGAGCAGTACTTC.